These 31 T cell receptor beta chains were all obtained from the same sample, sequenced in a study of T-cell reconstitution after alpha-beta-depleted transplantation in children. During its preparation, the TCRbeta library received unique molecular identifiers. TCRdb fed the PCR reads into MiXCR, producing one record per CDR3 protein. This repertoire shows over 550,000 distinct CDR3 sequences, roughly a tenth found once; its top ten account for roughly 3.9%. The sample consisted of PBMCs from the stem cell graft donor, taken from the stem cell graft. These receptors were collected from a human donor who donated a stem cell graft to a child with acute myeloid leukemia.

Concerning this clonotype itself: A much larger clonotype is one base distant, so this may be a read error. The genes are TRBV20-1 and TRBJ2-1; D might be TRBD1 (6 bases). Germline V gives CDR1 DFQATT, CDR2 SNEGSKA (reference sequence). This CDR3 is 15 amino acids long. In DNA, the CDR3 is TGCAGTGCTACCCCGAGGGGACATCCCTACAATAAGCAGTTCTTC. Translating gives CSATPRGHPYNKQFF.

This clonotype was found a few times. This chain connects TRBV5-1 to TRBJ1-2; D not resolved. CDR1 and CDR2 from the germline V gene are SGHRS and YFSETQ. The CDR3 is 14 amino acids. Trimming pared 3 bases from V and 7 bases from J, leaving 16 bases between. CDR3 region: CASSSTFEGSGYTF. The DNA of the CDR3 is TGCGCCAGCAGCTCGACCTTTGAGGGTTCTGGCTACACCTTC.

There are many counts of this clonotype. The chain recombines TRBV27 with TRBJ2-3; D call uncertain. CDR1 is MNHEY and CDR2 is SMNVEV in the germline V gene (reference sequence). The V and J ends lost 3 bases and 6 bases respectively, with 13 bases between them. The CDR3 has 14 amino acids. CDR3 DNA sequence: TGTGCCAGCAGTTTGAGGACCCAGAGGGATACGCAGTATTTT. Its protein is CASSLRTQRDTQYF.

CDR3 sequence: CASTGTRETQYF. CDR3 DNA sequence: TGTGCCAGCACCGGGACTAGAGAGACCCAGTACTTC. J is TRBJ2-5 and V is TRBV18, with 8 bases that match TRBD2. CDR3 length equals 12 residues. Germline loops: CDR1 KGHSH, CDR2 LQKENI. Losses at the gene ends were 8 bases for V and 4 bases for J; bases not matched to a gene: 3.

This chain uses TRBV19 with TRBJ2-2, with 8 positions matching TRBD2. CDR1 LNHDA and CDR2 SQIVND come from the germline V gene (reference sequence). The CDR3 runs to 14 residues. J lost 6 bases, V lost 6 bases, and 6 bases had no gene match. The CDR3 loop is CASRLSGKAGELFF. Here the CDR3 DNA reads TGTGCCAGTAGGCTTAGCGGGAAAGCCGGGGAGCTGTTTTTT.

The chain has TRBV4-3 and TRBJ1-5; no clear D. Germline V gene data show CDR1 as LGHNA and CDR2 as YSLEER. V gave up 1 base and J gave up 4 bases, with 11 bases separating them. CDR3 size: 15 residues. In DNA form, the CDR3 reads TGCGCCAGCAGCCAAGCTTTGTCGGAAAATCAGCCCCAGCATTTT. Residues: CASSQALSENQPQHF.

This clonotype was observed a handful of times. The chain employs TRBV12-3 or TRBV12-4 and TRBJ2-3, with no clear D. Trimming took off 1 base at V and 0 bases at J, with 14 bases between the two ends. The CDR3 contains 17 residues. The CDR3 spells CASSLGLLHPSTDTQYF. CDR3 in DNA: TGTGCCAGCAGTTTAGGCCTCCTTCACCCGAGCACAGATACGCAGTATTTT.

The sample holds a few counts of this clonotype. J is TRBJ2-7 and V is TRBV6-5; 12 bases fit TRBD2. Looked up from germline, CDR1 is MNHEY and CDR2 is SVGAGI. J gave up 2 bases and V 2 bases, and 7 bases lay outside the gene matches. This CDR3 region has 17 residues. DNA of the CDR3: TGTGCCAGCAGTTACCTGACTAGCGGGAGAAGGACCTACGAGCAGTACTTC. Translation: CASSYLTSGRRTYEQYF.

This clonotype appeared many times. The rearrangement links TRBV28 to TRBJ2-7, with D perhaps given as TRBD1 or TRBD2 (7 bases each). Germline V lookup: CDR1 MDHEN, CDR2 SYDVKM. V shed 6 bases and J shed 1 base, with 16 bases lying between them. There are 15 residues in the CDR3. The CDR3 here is CASRLGGGISYEQYF. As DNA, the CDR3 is TGTGCCAGCAGACTGGGAGGGGGCATTTCCTACGAGCAGTACTTC.

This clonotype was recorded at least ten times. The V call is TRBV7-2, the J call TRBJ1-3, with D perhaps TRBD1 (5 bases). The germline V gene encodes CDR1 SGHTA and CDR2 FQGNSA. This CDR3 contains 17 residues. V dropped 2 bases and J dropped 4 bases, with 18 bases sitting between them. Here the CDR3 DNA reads TGTGCCAGCAGCTTAAAAGGGACCGTGTCTGGCGGAAACACCATATATTTT. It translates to CASSLKGTVSGGNTIYF.

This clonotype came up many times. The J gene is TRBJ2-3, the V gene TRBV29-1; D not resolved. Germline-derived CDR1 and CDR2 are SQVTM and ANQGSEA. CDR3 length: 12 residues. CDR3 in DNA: TGCAGTGCTTCTGTAGGCACAGATACGCAGTATTTT. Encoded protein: CSASVGTDTQYF.

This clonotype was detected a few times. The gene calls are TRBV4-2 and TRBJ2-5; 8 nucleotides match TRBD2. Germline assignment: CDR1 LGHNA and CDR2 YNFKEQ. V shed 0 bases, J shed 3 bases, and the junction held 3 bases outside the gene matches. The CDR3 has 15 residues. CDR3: CASSQDGAGEETQYF. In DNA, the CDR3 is TGTGCCAGCAGCCAAGATGGAGCGGGAGAAGAGACCCAGTACTTC.

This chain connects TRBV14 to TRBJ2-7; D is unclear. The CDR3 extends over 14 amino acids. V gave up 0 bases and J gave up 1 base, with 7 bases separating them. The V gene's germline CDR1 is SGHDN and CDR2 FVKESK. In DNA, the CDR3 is TGTGCCAGCAGCCAAGATGTAGGATCCTACGAGCAGTACTTC. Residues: CASSQDVGSYEQYF.

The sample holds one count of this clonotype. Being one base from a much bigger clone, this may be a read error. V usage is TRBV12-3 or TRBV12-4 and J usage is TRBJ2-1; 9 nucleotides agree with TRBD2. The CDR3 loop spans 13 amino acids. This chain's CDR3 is CASILQAGGEQFF. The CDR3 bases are TGTGCCAGCATTTTACAAGCGGGGGGAGAGCAGTTCTTC.

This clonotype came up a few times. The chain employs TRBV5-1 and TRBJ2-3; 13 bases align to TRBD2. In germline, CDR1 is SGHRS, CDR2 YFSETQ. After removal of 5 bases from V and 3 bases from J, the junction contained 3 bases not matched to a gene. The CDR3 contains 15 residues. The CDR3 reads CASRRTSGSTDTQYF. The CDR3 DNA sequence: TGCGCCAGCAGGCGGACTAGCGGGAGTACAGATACGCAGTATTTT.

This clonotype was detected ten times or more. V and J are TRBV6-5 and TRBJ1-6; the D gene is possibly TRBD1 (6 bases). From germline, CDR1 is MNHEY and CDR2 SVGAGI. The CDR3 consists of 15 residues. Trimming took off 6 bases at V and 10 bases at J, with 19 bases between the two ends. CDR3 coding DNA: TGTGCCAGCAGCCCGGACAGCCTGGGTATGTCACCCCTCCACTTT. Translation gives CASSPDSLGMSPLHF.

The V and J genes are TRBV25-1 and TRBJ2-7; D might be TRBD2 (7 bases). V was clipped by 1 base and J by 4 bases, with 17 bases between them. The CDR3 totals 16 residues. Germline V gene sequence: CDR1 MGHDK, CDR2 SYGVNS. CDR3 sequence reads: CASSEWGGAGLYEQYF. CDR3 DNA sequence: TGTGCCAGCAGTGAATGGGGGGGGGCTGGACTTTACGAGCAGTACTTC.

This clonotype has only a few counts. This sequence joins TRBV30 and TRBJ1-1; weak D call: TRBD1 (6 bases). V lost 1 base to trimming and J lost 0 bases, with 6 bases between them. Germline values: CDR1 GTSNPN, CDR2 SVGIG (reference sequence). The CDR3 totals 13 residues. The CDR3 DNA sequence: TGTGCCTGGAGTGCAGGGGTGAACACTGAAGCTTTCTTT. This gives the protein CAWSAGVNTEAFF.

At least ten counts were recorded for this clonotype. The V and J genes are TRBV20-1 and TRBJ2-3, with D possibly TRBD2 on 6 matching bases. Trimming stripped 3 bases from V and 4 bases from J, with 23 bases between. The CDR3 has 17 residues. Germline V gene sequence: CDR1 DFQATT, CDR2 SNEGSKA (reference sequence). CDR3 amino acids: CSARGSGREIWADTQYF. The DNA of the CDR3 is TGCAGTGCTAGGGGTTCGGGTCGGGAGATCTGGGCAGATACGCAGTATTTT.

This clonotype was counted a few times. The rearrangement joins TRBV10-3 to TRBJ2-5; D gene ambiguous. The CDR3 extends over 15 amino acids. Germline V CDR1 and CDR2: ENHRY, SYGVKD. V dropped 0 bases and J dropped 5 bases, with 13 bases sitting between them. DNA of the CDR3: TGTGCCATCAGTGAGTCGGCCTCTTTCCGGGAGACCCAGTACTTC. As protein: CAISESASFRETQYF.

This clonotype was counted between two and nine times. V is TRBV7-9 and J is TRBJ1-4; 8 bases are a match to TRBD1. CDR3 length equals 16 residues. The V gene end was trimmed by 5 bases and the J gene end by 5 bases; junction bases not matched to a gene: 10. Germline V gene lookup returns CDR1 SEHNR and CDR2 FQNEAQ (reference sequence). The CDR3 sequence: CASSISWTGRNEKLFF. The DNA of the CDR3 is TGTGCCAGCAGCATCAGCTGGACAGGGAGGAATGAAAAACTGTTTTTT.

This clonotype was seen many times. CDR3 in DNA: TGTGCCAGCACCCCCACGGGCGCAGATACGCAGTATTTT. Translation: CASTPTGADTQYF. The chain carries TRBV12-3 or TRBV12-4 and TRBJ2-3; D gene ambiguous. V lost 7 bases to trimming and J lost 4 bases, with 12 bases between them. The CDR3 length is 13 residues.

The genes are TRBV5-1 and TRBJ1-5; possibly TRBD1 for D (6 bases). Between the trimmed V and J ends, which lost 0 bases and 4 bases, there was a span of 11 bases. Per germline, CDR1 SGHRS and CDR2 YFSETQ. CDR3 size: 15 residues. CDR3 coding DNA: TGCGCCAGCAGCTTGGAGACAGGCCAAAATCAGCCCCAGCATTTT. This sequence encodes CASSLETGQNQPQHF. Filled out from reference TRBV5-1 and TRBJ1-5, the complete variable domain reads KAGVTQTPRYLIKTRGQQVTLSCSPISGHRSVSWYQQTPGQGLQFLFEYFSETQRNKGNFPGRFSGRQFSNSRSEMNVSTLELGDSALYLCASSLETGQNQPQHFGDGTRLSIL.

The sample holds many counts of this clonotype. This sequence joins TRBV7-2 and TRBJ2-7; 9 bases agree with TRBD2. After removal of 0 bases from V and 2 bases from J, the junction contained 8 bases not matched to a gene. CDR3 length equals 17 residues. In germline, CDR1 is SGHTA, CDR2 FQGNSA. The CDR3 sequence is CASSLAGQGLAAYEQYF. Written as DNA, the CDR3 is TGTGCCAGCAGCTTAGCGGGGCAGGGACTAGCCGCCTACGAGCAGTACTTC.

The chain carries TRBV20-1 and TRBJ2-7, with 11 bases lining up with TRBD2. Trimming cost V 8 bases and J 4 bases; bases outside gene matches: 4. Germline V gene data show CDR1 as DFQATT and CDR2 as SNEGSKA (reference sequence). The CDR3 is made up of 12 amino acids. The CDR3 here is CSTTSGSYEQYF. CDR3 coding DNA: TGCAGTACCACTAGCGGGAGTTACGAGCAGTACTTC.

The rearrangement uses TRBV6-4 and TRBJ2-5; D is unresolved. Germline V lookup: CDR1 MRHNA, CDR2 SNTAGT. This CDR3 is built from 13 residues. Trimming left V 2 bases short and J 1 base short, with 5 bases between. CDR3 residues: CASSDGPQETQYF. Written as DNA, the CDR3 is TGTGCCAGCAGTGACGGCCCCCAAGAGACCCAGTACTTC.

CDR3 protein: CATSRARPTNEKLFF. In DNA, the CDR3 is TGTGCCACCAGCAGAGCCCGGCCAACTAATGAAAAACTGTTTTTT. This chain connects TRBV15 to TRBJ1-4; no clear D gene. V gave up 1 base and J gave up 0 bases, with 6 bases separating them. CDR3 length: 15 amino acids. CDR1 and CDR2 (germline): LNHNV, YYDKDF (reference sequence).

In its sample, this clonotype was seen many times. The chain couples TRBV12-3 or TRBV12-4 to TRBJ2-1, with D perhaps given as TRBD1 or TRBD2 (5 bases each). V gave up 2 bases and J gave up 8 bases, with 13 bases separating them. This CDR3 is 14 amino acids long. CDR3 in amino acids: CASSLMAGAYEQFF. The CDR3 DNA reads TGTGCCAGCAGTTTAATGGCCGGGGCCTATGAGCAGTTCTTC.

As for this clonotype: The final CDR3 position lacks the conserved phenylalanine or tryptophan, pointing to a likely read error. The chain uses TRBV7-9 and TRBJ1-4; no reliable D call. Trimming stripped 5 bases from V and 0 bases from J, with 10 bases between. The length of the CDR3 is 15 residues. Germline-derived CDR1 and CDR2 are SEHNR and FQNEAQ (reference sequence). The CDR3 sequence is CASSVSGATNEKLFS. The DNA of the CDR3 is TGTGCCAGCAGCGTCAGTGGGGCAACTAATGAAAAACTGTTTTCT.

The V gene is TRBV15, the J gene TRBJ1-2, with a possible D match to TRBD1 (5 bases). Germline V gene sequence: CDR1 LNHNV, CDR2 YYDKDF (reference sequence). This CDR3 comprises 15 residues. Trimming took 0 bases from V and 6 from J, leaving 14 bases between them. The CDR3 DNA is TGTGCCACCAGCAGAGAGGGGGGAACATTAAATGGCTACACCTTC. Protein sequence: CATSREGGTLNGYTF.

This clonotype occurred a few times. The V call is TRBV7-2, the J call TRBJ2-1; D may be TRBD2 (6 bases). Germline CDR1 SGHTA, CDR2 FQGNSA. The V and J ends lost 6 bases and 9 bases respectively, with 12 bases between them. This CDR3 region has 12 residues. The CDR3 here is CASSSGGGEQFF. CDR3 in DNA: TGTGCCAGCAGTTCTGGGGGAGGTGAGCAGTTCTTC.